The present entry profiles one T cell receptor beta chain with its context. Its antigen is still unknown. Template switching by 5'RACE with UMIs generated the TCR beta cDNA. TCRdb reprocessed the 5' RACE reads and keeps a single row for each CDR3 protein, giving no DNA. This sample's table has some 450,000 distinct CDR3 sequences. The sample originates from a study of T cells expressing NK-cell markers. Study-wide context: Beta-chain profiling covered CD3+CD56+NKG2C+, CD3+CD56+NKG2C- and CD3+CD56-NKG2C+ sorted subsets. General study findings and limits: In a few donors, dominant clonotypes made up roughly 28.3-65% of CD3+CD56-NKG2C+ cells.

Germline V gives CDR1 GTSNPN, CDR2 SVGIG (reference sequence). CDR3 length: 14 residues. Sequenced input: blood T cells: a sorted CD56 or NKG2C T cell subset, CD4+ or CD8+ T cells, or bulk PBMC T cells (not recorded which). J is TRBJ1-2 and V is TRBV30; TCRdb selects TRBD1, and the lack of DNA leaves this call unchecked. The clonotype comes from a woman between 18 and 75 years old in good health. The CDR3 loop is CAWRRGQDNYGYTF.